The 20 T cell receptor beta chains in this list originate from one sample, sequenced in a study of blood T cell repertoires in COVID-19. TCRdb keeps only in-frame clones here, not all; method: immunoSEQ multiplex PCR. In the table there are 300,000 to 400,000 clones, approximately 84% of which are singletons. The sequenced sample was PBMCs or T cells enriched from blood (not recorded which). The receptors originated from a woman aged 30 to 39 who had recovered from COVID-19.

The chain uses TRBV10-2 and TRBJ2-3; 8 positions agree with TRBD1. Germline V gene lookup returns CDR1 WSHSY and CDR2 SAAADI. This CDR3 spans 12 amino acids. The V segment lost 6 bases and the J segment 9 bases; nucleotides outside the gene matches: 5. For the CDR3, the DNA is TGCGCCAGCAGGACGGGACAGGAAACGCAGTATTTT. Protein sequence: CASRTGQETQYF.

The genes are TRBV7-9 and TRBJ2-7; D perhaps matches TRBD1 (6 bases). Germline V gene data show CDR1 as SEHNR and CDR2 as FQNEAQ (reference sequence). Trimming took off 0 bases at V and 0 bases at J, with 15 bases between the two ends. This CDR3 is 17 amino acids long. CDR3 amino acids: CASSLAGHNPVSYEQYF. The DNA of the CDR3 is TGTGCCAGCAGCTTAGCGGGACACAATCCTGTCTCCTACGAGCAGTACTTC.

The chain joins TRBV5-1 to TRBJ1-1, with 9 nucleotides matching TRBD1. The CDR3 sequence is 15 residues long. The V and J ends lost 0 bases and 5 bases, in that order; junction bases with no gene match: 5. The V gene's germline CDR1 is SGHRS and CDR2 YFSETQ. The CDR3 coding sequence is TGCGCCAGCAGCTTGGAGGGACAGGGAAGAACTGAAGCTTTCTTT. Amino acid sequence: CASSLEGQGRTEAFF.

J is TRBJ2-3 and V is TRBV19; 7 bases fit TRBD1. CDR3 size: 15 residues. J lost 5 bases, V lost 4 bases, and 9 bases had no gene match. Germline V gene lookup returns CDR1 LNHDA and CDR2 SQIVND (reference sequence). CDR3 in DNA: TGTGCCAGTAGTACCTCCGGGACAGTAAAAGATACGCAGTATTTT. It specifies CASSTSGTVKDTQYF.

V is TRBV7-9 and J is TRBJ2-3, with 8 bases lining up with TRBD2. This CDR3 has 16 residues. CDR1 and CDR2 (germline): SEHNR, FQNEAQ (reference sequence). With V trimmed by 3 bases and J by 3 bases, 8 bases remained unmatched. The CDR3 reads CASSFKTTSVTDTQYF. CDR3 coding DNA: TGTGCCAGCAGCTTTAAGACGACTAGCGTGACAGATACGCAGTATTTT.

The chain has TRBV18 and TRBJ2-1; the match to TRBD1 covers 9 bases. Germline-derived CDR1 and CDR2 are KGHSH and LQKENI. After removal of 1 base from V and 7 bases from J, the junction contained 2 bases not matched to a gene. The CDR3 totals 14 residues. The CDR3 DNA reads TGTGCCAGCTCACCACGACAGGGGGGGAATGAGCAGTTCTTC. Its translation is CASSPRQGGNEQFF. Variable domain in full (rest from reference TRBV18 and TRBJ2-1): NAGVMQNPRHLVRRRGQEARLRCSPMKGHSHVYWYRQLPEEGLKFMVYLQKENIIDESGMPKERFSAEFPKEGPSILRIQQVVRGDSAAYFCASSPRQGGNEQFFGPGTRLTVL.

The CDR3 region has the DNA TGTGCCAGCAGAAGGGGATCGACTAATGAAAAACTGTTTTTT. Encoded protein: CASRRGSTNEKLFF. The J gene is TRBJ1-4, the V gene TRBV27; TRBD1 is a possible D gene (5 bases). The CDR3 is 14 amino acids. V was pared by 6 bases and J by 2 bases, with 10 bases between. Per germline, CDR1 MNHEY and CDR2 SMNVEV (reference sequence).

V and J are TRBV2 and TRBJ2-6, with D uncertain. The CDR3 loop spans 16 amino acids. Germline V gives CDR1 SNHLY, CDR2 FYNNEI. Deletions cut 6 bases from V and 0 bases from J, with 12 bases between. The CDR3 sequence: CASSATVSSGANVLTF. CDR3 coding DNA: TGTGCCAGCAGCGCAACAGTTTCCTCTGGGGCCAACGTCCTGACTTTC.

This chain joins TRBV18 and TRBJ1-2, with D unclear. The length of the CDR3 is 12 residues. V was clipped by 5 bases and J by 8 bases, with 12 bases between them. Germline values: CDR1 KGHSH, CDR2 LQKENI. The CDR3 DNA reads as TGTGCCAGCTCAACCCCCCTGAGGGGCTACACCTTC. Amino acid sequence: CASSTPLRGYTF.

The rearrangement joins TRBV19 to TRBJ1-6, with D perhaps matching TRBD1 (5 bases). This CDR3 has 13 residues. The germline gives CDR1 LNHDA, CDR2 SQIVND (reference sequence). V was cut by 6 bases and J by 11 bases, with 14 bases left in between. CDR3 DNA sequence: TGTGCCAGTAGGGGCAGGGAGGGTACACCCCTCCACTTT. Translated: CASRGREGTPLHF.

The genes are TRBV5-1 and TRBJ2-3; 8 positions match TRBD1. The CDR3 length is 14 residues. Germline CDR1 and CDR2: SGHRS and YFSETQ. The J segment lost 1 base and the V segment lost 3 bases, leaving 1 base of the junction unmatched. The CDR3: CASSWGQGTDTQYF. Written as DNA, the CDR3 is TGCGCCAGCAGCTGGGGACAGGGCACAGATACGCAGTATTTT.

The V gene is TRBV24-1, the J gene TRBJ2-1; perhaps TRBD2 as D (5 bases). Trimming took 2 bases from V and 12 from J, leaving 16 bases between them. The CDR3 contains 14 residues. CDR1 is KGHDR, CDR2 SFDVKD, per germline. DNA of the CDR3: TGTGCCACCAGTGATTCCTCCGAGGCGGGCGGGCAGTTCTTC. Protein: CATSDSSEAGGQFF.

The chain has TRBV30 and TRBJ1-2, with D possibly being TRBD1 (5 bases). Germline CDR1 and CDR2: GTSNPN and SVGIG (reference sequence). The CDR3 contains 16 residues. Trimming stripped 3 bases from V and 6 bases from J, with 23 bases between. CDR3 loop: CAWREIRRGRRDGYTF. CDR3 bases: TGTGCCTGGAGGGAAATCCGACGGGGCAGGAGGGATGGCTACACCTTC.

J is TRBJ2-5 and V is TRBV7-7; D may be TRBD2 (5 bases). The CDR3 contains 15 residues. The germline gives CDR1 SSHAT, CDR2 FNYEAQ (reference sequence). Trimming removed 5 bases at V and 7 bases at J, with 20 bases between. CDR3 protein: CASSPSKGSRRTQYF. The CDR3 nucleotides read TGTGCCAGCAGCCCTAGCAAGGGCTCGAGAAGGACCCAGTACTTC.

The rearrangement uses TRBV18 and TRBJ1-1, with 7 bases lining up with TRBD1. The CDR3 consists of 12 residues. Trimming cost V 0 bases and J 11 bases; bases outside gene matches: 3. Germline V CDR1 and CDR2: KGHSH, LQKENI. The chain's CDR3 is CASSPPGTEAFF. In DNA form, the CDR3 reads TGTGCCAGCTCACCACCGGGGACAGAGGCTTTCTTT.

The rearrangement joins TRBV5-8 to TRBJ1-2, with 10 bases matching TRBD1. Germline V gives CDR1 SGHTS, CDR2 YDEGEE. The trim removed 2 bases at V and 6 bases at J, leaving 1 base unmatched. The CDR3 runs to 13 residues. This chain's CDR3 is CASSFGQGDGYTF. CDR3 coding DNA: TGTGCCAGCAGCTTTGGACAGGGGGATGGCTACACCTTC.

The CDR3 DNA reads TGTGCCATCAGTGAGTCGAGGACAGGGGGGCCCTCTCGGGACACTGAAGCTTTCTTT. Its protein product is CAISESRTGGPSRDTEAFF. V is TRBV10-3 and J is TRBJ1-1, with 10 nucleotides matching TRBD1. CDR1 and CDR2 from the germline V gene are ENHRY and SYGVKD. V was pared by 0 bases and J by 3 bases, with 13 bases of the junction left unmatched. This CDR3 contains 19 residues.

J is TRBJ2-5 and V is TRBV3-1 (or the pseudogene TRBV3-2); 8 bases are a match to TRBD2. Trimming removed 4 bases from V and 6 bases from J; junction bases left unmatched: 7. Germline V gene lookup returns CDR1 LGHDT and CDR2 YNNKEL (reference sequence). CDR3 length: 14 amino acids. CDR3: CASSPRTSRKTQYF. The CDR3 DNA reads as TGTGCCAGCAGCCCCCGGACTAGCCGAAAGACCCAGTACTTC.

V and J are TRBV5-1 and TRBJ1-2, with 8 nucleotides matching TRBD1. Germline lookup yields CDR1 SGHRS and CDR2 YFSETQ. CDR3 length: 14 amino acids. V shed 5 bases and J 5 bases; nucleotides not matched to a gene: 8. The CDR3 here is CASRSDRDRYGYTF. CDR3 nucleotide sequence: TGCGCCAGCAGATCGGACAGGGATCGGTATGGCTACACCTTC.

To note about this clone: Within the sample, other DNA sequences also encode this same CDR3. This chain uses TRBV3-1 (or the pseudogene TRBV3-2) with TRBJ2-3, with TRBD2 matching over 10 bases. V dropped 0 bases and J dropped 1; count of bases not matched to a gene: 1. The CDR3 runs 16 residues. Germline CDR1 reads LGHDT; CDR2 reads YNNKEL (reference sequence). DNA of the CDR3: TGTGCCAGCAGCCAAGACCTAGCGGGGGGCACAGATACGCAGTATTTT. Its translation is CASSQDLAGGTDTQYF.